This section outlines one T cell receptor beta chain sequence together with its context. The data originate from a study of T cell changes during pregnancy in multiple sclerosis. This CDR3 spans 13 amino acids. Trimming stripped 8 bases from V and 5 bases from J, with 13 bases between. CDR1 and CDR2 from the germline V gene are ENHRY and SYGVKD. The table came from immunoSEQ multiplex PCR; TCRdb's copy has only in-frame clones and leaves some out. Among fewer than 150,000 clones, 90% to 98% were seen once, and the ten largest hold about 0.42%. The clonotype was recovered from a female donor with multiple sclerosis, enrolled in a pregnancy study. The chain uses TRBV10-3 and TRBJ1-5; weak D call: TRBD1 (6 bases). Here the sequenced sample was peripheral blood, taken after pregnancy. CDR3 coding DNA: TGTGCCATCCACGGGAGGACAGATCAGCCCCAGCATTTT. It specifies CAIHGRTDQPQHF.